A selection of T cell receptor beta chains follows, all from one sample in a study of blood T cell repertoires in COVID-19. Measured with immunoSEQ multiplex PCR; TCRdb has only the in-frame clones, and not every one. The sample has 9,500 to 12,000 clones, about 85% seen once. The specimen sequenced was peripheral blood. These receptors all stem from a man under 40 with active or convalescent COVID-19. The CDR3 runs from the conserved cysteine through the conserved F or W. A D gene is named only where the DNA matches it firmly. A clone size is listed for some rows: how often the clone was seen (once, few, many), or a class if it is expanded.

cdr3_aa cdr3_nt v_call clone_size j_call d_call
CATRGSSGNTIYF TGTGCCACCCGGGGTTCCTCTGGAAACACCATATATTTT TRBV12-3/TRBV12-4 NA TRBJ1-3 NA
CATSKGTEYEQYF TGTGCCACCAGCAAAGGGACAGAATACGAGCAGTACTTC TRBV15 NA TRBJ2-7 TRBD1
CAWSATRGEGQPQHF TGTGCCTGGAGTGCCACCAGGGGTGAAGGTCAGCCCCAGCATTTT TRBV30 NA TRBJ1-5 NA
CASMWGDTGELFF TGTGCCAGCATGTGGGGAGACACCGGGGAGCTGTTTTTT TRBV6-5 NA TRBJ2-2 NA
CSASGDNNEQFF TGCAGTGCTAGTGGAGATAACAATGAGCAGTTCTTC TRBV20-1 once TRBJ2-1 NA
CASSFLQAAEAFF TGTGCCAGCAGTTTTTTACAGGCCGCTGAAGCTTTCTTT TRBV12-3/TRBV12-4 NA TRBJ1-1 NA
CASSQDFGTESNQPQHF TGCGCCAGCAGCCAAGATTTTGGGACAGAAAGCAATCAGCCCCAGCATTTT TRBV4-1 once TRBJ1-5 TRBD1
CASSRESNYGYTF TGTGCCAGCAGCAGAGAGTCGAACTATGGCTACACCTTC TRBV11-1 NA TRBJ1-2 NA
CATNPSDVTSPGELFF TGTGCCACAAACCCATCAGATGTTACGTCCCCCGGGGAGCTGTTTTTT TRBV19 NA TRBJ2-2 NA
CASSLNSPFYGYTF TGTGCCAGCAGCTTGAACAGTCCTTTCTATGGCTACACCTTC TRBV5-6 NA TRBJ1-2 NA
CASTLASGQYEQYF TGTGCCAGTACTTTGGCTAGCGGGCAGTACGAGCAGTACTTC TRBV19 NA TRBJ2-7 TRBD2
CASRRQKSNTGELFF TGTGCCAGCAGACGACAGAAATCGAACACCGGGGAGCTGTTTTTT TRBV6-5 NA TRBJ2-2 NA
CASSDSSSYGYTF TGTGCCAGCAGTGACTCGAGTAGCTATGGCTACACCTTC TRBV6-4 NA TRBJ1-2 NA
CASSLLDRGFYGYTF TGTGCCAGCAGCTTGTTGGACAGGGGATTCTATGGCTACACCTTC TRBV5-6 NA TRBJ1-2 TRBD1
CASSQAGAGANVLTF TGTGCCAGCAGCCAAGCGGGGGCTGGGGCCAACGTCCTGACTTTC TRBV7-3 NA TRBJ2-6 TRBD2
CAWSVLSRGDNEQFF TGTGCCTGGAGTGTACTCTCCCGGGGGGACAATGAGCAGTTCTTC TRBV30 once TRBJ2-1 TRBD2